A single T cell receptor (beta chain) is shown here with its context. Antigen specificity is unknown. The time point was: week 5, during vaccination. With topical imiquimod, each dose of the vaccine consisted of 300 ug of mutant IDH1 20-mer peptide. This entry is derived from a study of a mutant IDH1 vaccine in newly diagnosed glioma. Turning to the study itself: Patients got their first vaccination 4-6 weeks after radiotherapy alone, or with temozolomide cycles. Patients arrived already treated with radiotherapy, temozolomide, or both, most having had both. Treated patients were about 60% male, 37.5% female, mean age 40.4 years. Study results and caveats: The authors found pseudoprogression apparently unrelated to changes in top peripheral T cell clonotypes.

Clones were sequenced by immunoSEQ multiplex PCR, and TCRdb holds only the in-frame ones, with some missing. The sample includes around 56,000 clones, 82% of them seen just once. This TCR derives from a woman aged 18-29 years with glioma. Some clones in this sample may be carry-over from other donors' samples. Sequences were derived from PBMCs, sampled from a glioma patient whose treatment included an IDH1 peptide vaccine.

The DNA for the CDR3 is TGTGCCAGCAGCTTAGTTCAAGGTTTAGGCAATCAGCCCCAGCATTTT. Its translation: CASSLVQGLGNQPQHF. The chain links TRBV7-9 to TRBJ1-5, with D hard to call. Germline V gives CDR1 SEHNR, CDR2 FQNEAQ (reference sequence). CDR3 length: 16 residues. V dropped 1 base and J dropped 2 bases, with 12 bases sitting between them.